This entry lists 2 T cell receptor beta chains sequenced from one sample in a study of cytomegalovirus exposure and HLA in healthy donors. The PCR employed 60 Vbeta primers together with 13 Jbeta primers. Measured with immunoSEQ multiplex PCR; TCRdb has only the in-frame clones, and not every one. This table has approximately 120,000 clones, roughly four fifths appearing once. Sample: PBMCs. These receptors were collected from a woman in her 50s in good health and CMV-seropositive.

This clone has only a few counts. This rearrangement joins TRBV11-3 to TRBJ2-1; D is ambiguous. The CDR3 sequence is 13 residues long. Trimming cost V 1 base and J 6 bases, with 7 bases left between them. The germline V gene has CDR1 SGHNT and CDR2 YENEEA. The CDR3 DNA reads TGTGCCAGCAGCTTAGGAGGTGCCAATGAGCAGTTCTTC. As protein: CASSLGGANEQFF.

V gene TRBV9 combines with J gene TRBJ2-7; a weak D match, TRBD1 (7 bases). CDR1 and CDR2 (germline): SGDLS, YYNGEE. Trimming removed 0 bases at V and 6 bases at J, with 16 bases between. The CDR3 runs to 15 residues. CDR3 region: CASSVGGQGGVEQYF. DNA of the CDR3: TGTGCCAGCAGCGTAGGGGGTCAGGGGGGCGTCGAGCAGTACTTC.